The present T cell receptor beta chain was sequenced within a study of identical twins (dated by TCRdb to 2015 to 2016). Notes on the research overall: TCR alpha and beta repertoires from monozygotic twins, unrelated adults of various ages and cord blood were deep-sequenced to test whether fetal clonotypes persist. To rule out contamination, replicate twin experiments were performed at different times with different library preparation protocols. What the authors observed across the whole study: Compared with coincidental sharing between unrelated individuals, out-of-frame TCR alpha sequences shared between twins had an excess of sequences with low generation probability. In monozygotic twins, recombination models systematically underestimated out-of-frame TCR alpha sharing, but the models matched the sharing seen between unrelated individuals. Zero-insertion analyses could be partly confounded by invariant T cells such as MAIT and iNKT, though diverse VJ usage argued against such confounding for most clonotypes. In beta out-of-frame sequences, excess twin sharing was weaker, because having fewer shared sequences lowered the signal-to-noise ratio. Abundant cord blood beta clonotypes had fewer insertions, young adult naive repertoires showed a similar but weaker trend, and memory repertoires showed no such trend. Because the same donors could not be followed over many years, the conclusions depended on cross-sectional statistical analysis.

Libraries were constructed by 5' RACE. Sequencing took place on an Illumina HiSeq 2000. Template switching added a universal primer binding site, and the final cDNA carried a unique molecular identifier that allowed TCR cDNA molecules to be counted accurately. Specific primers in the conserved constant-segment region were used to synthesize first-strand cDNA for TCR alpha and beta chains. To control for contamination, every cDNA library was double barcoded, receiving both a SMART-Mk sample barcode and Illumina barcodes. Two successive PCR steps introduced TruSeq adapter sequences along with Illumina sample barcodes. Sequencing of the TCR alpha and beta cDNA libraries was done on the Illumina HiSeq platform using custom primers. Per the authors' processing: MiGEC was used to process raw reads and extract unique molecular identifiers, and MiXCR was used to find CDR3 positions. Recombination models were inferred per individual with the repgenHMM and IGoR tools using an EM algorithm. Shared clonotypes were analyzed with the tcR package in R, and sharing was normalized by the product of cloneset sizes. To study raw recombination free of thymic and clonal selection effects, out-of-frame nonproductive sequences were analyzed. TCRdb reprocessing: public reads trimmed at Q25 with fastp, clones called with MiXCR, in-frame beta chains kept. Each CDR3 protein appears once, grouped with its most common genes and DNA. These V and J calls rely on TCRdb rather than the paper's analysis. For this sample the table gives fewer than 650,000 distinct CDR3 sequences, of which more than 9% were detected only once. Of the sample, under 3.5% falls within the top ten clones.

Only healthy Caucasian donors were included. The twin cohort consisted of three pairs of female monozygotic twins, all aged roughly 18 to 30 years. Peripheral blood mononuclear cells were used as the source from which RNA for TCR libraries was isolated. Ten or more counts support this clonotype. Its cognate antigen has yet to be identified. No base quality values were provided; no much bigger clone lies one nucleotide off. From the germline V gene, CDR1 is SGHDT and CDR2 is YYEEEE. Relative to germline, V is 6 bases shorter and J is 4 bases shorter, with 12 bases between their ends. The CDR3 contains 13 residues, cysteine and phenylalanine counted. Here the CDR3 DNA is all that survives: 39 bases in frame from base 1. The same specimen was also included in a second study, on yellow fever vaccine responses in identical twins. Per the second study: The T cell response to vaccination in identical twins was reported by the authors to appear partly convergent and partly personalized. The study precisely tracked vaccine-responding T cell clones in identical twins.

The clonotype originates from a woman aged 18-29 years in good health. Sequenced material: PBMCs. The V and J genes are TRBV5-6 and TRBJ2-3; 7 matching bases give a weak D call of TRBD2. The DNA sequence reads TGTGCCAGCAACCTGGGGGGGCCAGATACGCAGTATTTT. This sequence encodes CASNLGGPDTQYF.